These 8 T cell receptor beta chains originate from one sample sequenced in a study of blood T cell repertoires in COVID-19 (TCRdb year 2020). The receptor library was made with the immunoSEQ multiplex PCR assay. As stored in TCRdb, this immuneACCESS dataset retains in-frame rearrangements with V and J assigned. A fraction of the clones does not appear; measured against another copy, unresolved V genes explain less than half of the discrepancy, and the remainder lacks a known reason. The sample data list a few hundred thousand clones, and approximately 88% of these were observed just once. The ten biggest clones cover about 5% of the sample. What was sequenced was PBMCs or T cells enriched from blood (not recorded which). These receptors all come from a man under 40 who had recovered from COVID-19.

Concerning this clone itself: Other DNA sequences in the same sample also yield this CDR3. This chain links TRBV5-1 with TRBJ2-1; D is uncertain. The CDR3 sequence is 15 residues long. V was pared by 4 bases and J by 4 bases, with 15 bases between. Germline V gene lookup returns CDR1 SGHRS and CDR2 YFSETQ. As DNA, the CDR3 is TGCGCCAGCAGCCTCGACACCTCCTCTTACAATGAGCAGTTCTTC. Amino acids: CASSLDTSSYNEQFF.

The chain combines TRBV19 with TRBJ2-3, with 11 bases aligning to TRBD2. CDR3 length equals 16 residues. Germline CDR1 is LNHDA and CDR2 is SQIVND (reference sequence). V shed 4 bases, J shed 3 bases, and the junction held 6 bases outside the gene matches. The CDR3 DNA reads as TGTGCCAGTAGTACGTTAGCGGGGGGGCGAACAGATACGCAGTATTTT. It is translated as CASSTLAGGRTDTQYF. The variable domain in full, with the rest retrieved from reference TRBV19 and TRBJ2-3, is DGGITQSPKYLFRKEGQNVTLSCEQNLNHDAMYWYRQDPGQGLRLIYYSQIVNDFQKGDIAEGYSVSREKKESFPLTVTSAQKNPTAFYLCASSTLAGGRTDTQYFGPGTRLTVL.

The V call is TRBV27, the J call TRBJ1-6; D gene unclear. Per germline, CDR1 MNHEY and CDR2 SMNVEV (reference sequence). The CDR3 loop spans 19 amino acids. Trimming pared 2 bases from V and 0 bases from J, leaving 17 bases between. The CDR3 DNA sequence: TGTGCCAGCAGTTTAATAGGCGACTTTTCGAGCTCCTATAATTCACCCCTCCACTTT. This translates into CASSLIGDFSSSYNSPLHF.

The chain uses TRBV14 and TRBJ2-1, with 8 nucleotides matching TRBD2. The CDR3 totals 14 residues. CDR1 SGHDN and CDR2 FVKESK come from the germline V gene. V trimming: 4 bases; J trimming: 5 bases; junction bases outside the gene matches: 4. The CDR3 reads CASSPGGPNNEQFF. The CDR3 DNA is TGTGCCAGCAGCCCGGGGGGGCCGAACAATGAGCAGTTCTTC.

CDR3 region: CASSPTHSGGAPQYF. CDR3 coding DNA: TGTGCCAGCAGCCCGACTCATAGCGGGGGGGCACCCCAGTACTTC. The chain uses TRBV3-1 (or the pseudogene TRBV3-2) and TRBJ2-5, with 11 positions matching TRBD2. CDR1 is LGHDT, CDR2 YNNKEL, per germline (reference sequence). Germline trimming cut 4 bases from V and 9 bases from J; bases unmatched to any gene: 10. The CDR3 sequence is 15 residues long.

The chain couples TRBV5-5 to TRBJ1-2, with D unresolved. Trimming took off 0 bases at V and 2 bases at J, with 8 bases between the two ends. This CDR3 spans 14 amino acids. Germline V lookup: CDR1 SGHKS, CDR2 YYEKEE (reference sequence). CDR3 in DNA: TGTGCCAGCAGCTTGGGGCAGCGAAACTATGGCTACACCTTC. Its translation: CASSLGQRNYGYTF.

The rearrangement links TRBV9 to TRBJ2-1, with 8 bases matching TRBD2. The CDR3 length is 14 residues. V lost 4 bases and J lost 6; bases outside the gene matches: 6. Germline CDR1 and CDR2: SGDLS and YYNGEE. The CDR3 DNA reads as TGTGCCAGCAGCATCAGCGGGGGTGGCAATGAGCAGTTCTTC. This translates into CASSISGGGNEQFF.

This chain connects TRBV4-1 to TRBJ1-4, with D hard to call. The CDR3 has 15 amino acids. V dropped 1 base and J dropped 12 bases, with 18 bases sitting between them. CDR1 is MGHRA, CDR2 YSYEKL, per germline. This CDR3 is CASSQGFSLFGELFF. The CDR3 DNA follows: TGCGCCAGCAGCCAAGGATTCAGCTTATTCGGGGAACTGTTTTTT.